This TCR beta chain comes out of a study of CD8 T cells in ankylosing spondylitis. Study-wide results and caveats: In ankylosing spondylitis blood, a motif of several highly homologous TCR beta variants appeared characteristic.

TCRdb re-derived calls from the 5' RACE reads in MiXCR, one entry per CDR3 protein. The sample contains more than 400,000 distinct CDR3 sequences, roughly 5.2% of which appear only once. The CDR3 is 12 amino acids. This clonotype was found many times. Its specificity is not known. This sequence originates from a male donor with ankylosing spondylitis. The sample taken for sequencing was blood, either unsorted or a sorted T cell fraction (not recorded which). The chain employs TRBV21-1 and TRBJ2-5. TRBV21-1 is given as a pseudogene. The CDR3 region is CASSKARETQYF. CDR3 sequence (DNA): TGTGCCAGCAGCAAAGCCCGGGAGACCCAGTACTTC.